One sample yielded the 20 T cell receptor beta chains listed below, sequenced in a study of cytomegalovirus exposure and HLA in healthy donors. PCR used 60 Vbeta primers and 13 Jbeta primers. Using immunoSEQ multiplex PCR, the repertoire was profiled, and TCRdb retains in-frame clones only, with some absent. This repertoire shows approximately 150,000 clones, 80% found once; its top ten account for 6% to 7.5%. Sample: PBMCs. The source is a young man in good health and CMV-seropositive.

On this clone itself: An end of the junction does not agree with germline; a read error may underlie this. Other DNA sequences in the sample encode the same CDR3. The chain is built from TRBV7-6 and TRBJ2-3, with a possible D match to TRBD1 (5 bases). Germline values: CDR1 SGHVS, CDR2 FNYEAQ. The CDR3 spans 14 residues. The CDR3 region has the DNA TGTGCTAGCAGCCGTACAGCACAGGCAGATACGCAGTATTTT. Protein: CASSRTAQADTQYF.

The rearrangement links TRBV19 to TRBJ1-1; 9 bases are shared with TRBD1. V trimming: 5 bases; J trimming: 5 bases; junction bases outside the gene matches: 6. CDR1 is LNHDA, CDR2 SQIVND, per germline (reference sequence). This CDR3 region has 14 residues. The CDR3 region is CASSARDRETEAFF. The CDR3 bases are TGTGCCAGTAGTGCCCGGGACAGGGAGACTGAAGCTTTCTTT.

This clone was detected only once. V is TRBV7-9 and J is TRBJ2-7, with TRBD1 matching 10 bases. The CDR3 spans 15 residues. Germline CDR1 and CDR2: SEHNR and FQNEAQ (reference sequence). V gave up 0 bases and J gave up 4 bases; unmatched junction bases: 3. The CDR3 spells CASSLARGQGYEQYF. The CDR3 DNA reads as TGTGCCAGCAGCTTAGCCCGGGGACAGGGGTACGAGCAGTACTTC.

The chain is built from TRBV6-1 and TRBJ1-2, with a weak D call TRBD1 (6 bases). CDR3 length equals 16 residues. Germline CDR1 MNHNS, CDR2 SASEGT. V was pared by 4 bases and J by 3 bases, with 18 bases between. CDR3 nucleotides: TGTGCCAGCAGTGTACAAGACAGGTCCGCAGACTATGGCTACACCTTC. Its protein product is CASSVQDRSADYGYTF.

The genes are TRBV6-5 and TRBJ2-1, with D unresolved. The CDR3 has 14 residues. Trimming shortened V by 2 bases and J by 4 bases, and 9 bases separated the two germline ends. From germline, CDR1 is MNHEY and CDR2 SVGAGI. CDR3 sequence: CASSYTNDYNEQFF. CDR3 DNA: TGTGCCAGCAGTTACACAAATGATTACAATGAGCAGTTCTTC.

CDR3 in amino acids: CASSVVTSGTYNEQFF. In DNA, the CDR3 is TGTGCCAGCAGCGTAGTTACTAGCGGGACTTACAATGAGCAGTTCTTC. The chain couples TRBV9 to TRBJ2-1; 10 bases are a match to TRBD2. The J segment lost 4 bases and the V segment lost 0 bases, leaving 4 bases of the junction unmatched. The CDR3 is 16 amino acids. Germline CDR1 reads SGDLS; CDR2 reads YYNGEE.

The chain joins TRBV5-5 to TRBJ1-1; tentatively, D is TRBD1 (5 bases). The ends were cut back, 3 bases at V and 2 bases at J, with 11 bases in the middle. The CDR3 is 14 amino acids. CDR1 and CDR2 from the germline V gene are SGHKS and YYEKEE (reference sequence). CDR3 protein: CASSYPGINTEAFF. The CDR3 coding sequence is TGTGCCAGCAGCTACCCAGGGATCAACACTGAAGCTTTCTTT.

The V call is TRBV4-1, the J call TRBJ1-4; D is possibly TRBD1 (5 bases). Per the germline V gene, CDR1 is MGHRA and CDR2 is YSYEKL. Trimming stripped 3 bases from V and 8 bases from J, with 19 bases between. The CDR3 sequence is 16 residues long. CDR3 nucleotide sequence: TGCGCCAGCAGCCACACCCCCGGGGGGAGAGGGGAAAAACTGTTTTTT. This sequence encodes CASSHTPGGRGEKLFF.

The chain's CDR3 is CASSLAGGEGTGELFF. In DNA, the CDR3 is TGTGCCAGCAGTTTGGCGGGAGGGGAAGGCACCGGGGAGCTGTTTTTT. The chain employs TRBV6-4 and TRBJ2-2, with 9 bases aligning to TRBD2. The V and J ends lost 5 bases and 4 bases, in that order; junction bases with no gene match: 8. The CDR3 is 16 residues long. Germline assignment: CDR1 MRHNA and CDR2 SNTAGT.

This clone occurred a few times. This chain links TRBV5-1 with TRBJ2-3, with D perhaps matching TRBD2 (6 bases). V lost 7 bases and J 3 bases, leaving 18 bases between the germline ends. This CDR3 comprises 15 residues. Germline CDR1 SGHRS, CDR2 YFSETQ. CDR3 sequence (DNA): TGCGCCAGCGGTCTGGACGGGGGAAGTACAGATACGCAGTATTTT. Translation gives CASGLDGGSTDTQYF.

This rearrangement joins TRBV27 to TRBJ1-5; D is unclear. The germline CDR1 and CDR2 sequences are MNHEY and SMNVEV (reference sequence). This CDR3 is built from 14 residues. The ends were cut back, 1 base at V and 4 bases at J, with 8 bases in the middle. The CDR3 protein is CASSLLPGNQPQHF. DNA for the CDR3: TGTGCCAGCAGTTTATTACCGGGGAATCAGCCCCAGCATTTT.

This chain connects TRBV7-2 to TRBJ2-5; possible D gene TRBD2, 6 bases. The CDR3 extends over 13 amino acids. Trimming left V 7 bases short and J 3 bases short, with 12 bases between. CDR1 is SGHTA, CDR2 FQGNSA, per germline. The CDR3 DNA reads TGTGCCAGCACTTGGGGAGGAGAAGAGACCCAGTACTTC. Residues: CASTWGGEETQYF.

A few counts support this clone. This chain uses TRBV5-4 with TRBJ1-1; 9 positions agree with TRBD1. J lost 3 bases, V lost 4 bases, and 4 bases had no gene match. The CDR3 runs to 14 residues. The germline CDR1 and CDR2 sequences are SGHNT and YYREEE (reference sequence). In DNA, the CDR3 is TGTGCCAGCAGCCTCCGACAGGGGGACACTGAAGCTTTCTTT. It specifies CASSLRQGDTEAFF.

The chain joins TRBV30 to TRBJ2-4; the match to TRBD1 covers 8 bases. The CDR3 length is 13 residues. Unmatched junction bases numbered 3, after V lost 4 bases and J lost 4 bases. Germline V gene lookup returns CDR1 GTSNPN and CDR2 SVGIG (reference sequence). The DNA for the CDR3 is TGTGCCTGGACCCGACAGGGGAAAAACATTCAGTACTTC. Residues: CAWTRQGKNIQYF.

V usage is TRBV5-1 and J usage is TRBJ1-2; 7 nucleotides agree with TRBD1. The CDR3 runs to 14 residues. V lost 3 bases to trimming and J lost 2 bases; unmatched junction nucleotides: 4. Germline-derived CDR1 and CDR2 are SGHRS and YFSETQ. CDR3 sequence (DNA): TGCGCCAGCAGCTCTATGACAGGGAACTATGGCTACACCTTC. It codes for CASSSMTGNYGYTF.

This chain links TRBV9 with TRBJ2-6; D remains ambiguous. Per germline, CDR1 SGDLS and CDR2 YYNGEE. The V end lost 0 bases, the J end lost 1 base, and 5 bases lay between the germline ends. This CDR3 has 15 amino acids. The CDR3 DNA sequence: TGTGCCAGCAGCGTAGAAGCTTCTGGGGCCAACGTCCTGACTTTC. It codes for CASSVEASGANVLTF. Based on the CDR3 plus reference TRBV9 and TRBJ2-6, the full variable domain is DSGVTQTPKHLITATGQRVTLRCSPRSGDLSVYWYQQSLDQGLQFLIQYYNGEERAKGNILERFSAQQFPDLHSELNLSSLELGDSALYFCASSVEASGANVLTFGAGSRLTVL.

The rearrangement links TRBV6-1 to TRBJ2-7; 10 bases align to TRBD2. Trimming removed 5 bases from V and 2 bases from J; junction bases left unmatched: 3. The germline gives CDR1 MNHNS, CDR2 SASEGT. The CDR3 length is 14 residues. The CDR3 here is CASSLSGRAYEQYF. In DNA form, the CDR3 reads TGTGCCAGCAGTCTCAGCGGGAGGGCCTACGAGCAGTACTTC.

CDR3 sequence: CASGSIRTRGGGTEAFF. In DNA form, the CDR3 reads TGTGCTAGTGGCTCGATCCGGACCCGGGGAGGTGGCACTGAAGCTTTCTTT. The gene calls are TRBV12-5 and TRBJ1-1; D is uncertain. This CDR3 is 17 amino acids long. The V and J ends lost 6 bases and 4 bases respectively, with 24 bases between them. The germline CDR1 and CDR2 sequences are LGHNT and FRNRAP. Variable domain in full (rest from reference TRBV12-5 and TRBJ1-1): DARVTQTPRHKVTEMGQEVTMRCQPILGHNTVFWYRQTMMQGLELLAYFRNRAPLDDSGMPKDRFSAEMPDATLATLKIQPSEPRDSAVYFCASGSIRTRGGGTEAFFGQGTRLTVV.

The V and J genes are TRBV19 and TRBJ2-7; TRBD2 matches 9 bases. The CDR3 runs to 14 residues. V shed 3 bases, J shed 6 bases, and the junction held 6 bases outside the gene matches. Germline loops: CDR1 LNHDA, CDR2 SQIVND (reference sequence). The CDR3 sequence is CASSMGGRALEQYF. The CDR3 bases are TGTGCCAGTAGTATGGGCGGGAGGGCCCTCGAGCAGTACTTC.

The rearrangement joins TRBV6-6 to TRBJ2-5; 8 nucleotides align to TRBD2. Looked up from germline, CDR1 is MNHNY and CDR2 is SVGAGI (reference sequence). The CDR3 runs 14 residues. V shed 6 bases, J shed 2 bases, and the junction held 5 bases outside the gene matches. The CDR3: CASRETSAQETQYF. CDR3 nucleotides: TGTGCCAGCAGAGAGACTAGCGCTCAAGAGACCCAGTACTTC.